The 12 T cell receptor beta chains below come from one sample, sequenced in a study of T cell repertoires in cytomegalovirus infection. These receptors have no known antigen. TCRdb itself ran the reads through MiXCR, one entry per CDR3 protein. In the table there are 300,000 to 400,000 distinct CDR3 sequences, roughly 25% of which are singletons. This material consisted of cultured PBMCs, taken from culture after CMV antigen stimulation. All receptors come from a human donor in good health (CMV status not recorded). Some clones in this sample may be carry-over from other donors' samples.

There are many counts of this clonotype. J is TRBJ2-7 and V is TRBV28; 7 bases fit TRBD1. Germline CDR1 MDHEN, CDR2 SYDVKM. The CDR3 runs 11 residues. J was trimmed by 4 bases and V by 8 bases; bases with no gene match: 2. This CDR3 is CASEGQYEQYF. In nucleotides, the CDR3 is TGTGCCAGCGAGGGACAGTACGAGCAGTACTTC.

This clonotype was recorded a few times. The chain combines TRBV7-8 with TRBJ1-1; the match to TRBD1 covers 8 bases. CDR3 size: 18 residues. V dropped 5 bases and J dropped 4; count of bases not matched to a gene: 18. Germline CDR1 is SGHVS and CDR2 is FQNEAQ. CDR3 region: CASSPSWARGRRGTEAFF. The CDR3 DNA is TGTGCCAGCAGCCCTAGTTGGGCCAGGGGGCGCCGAGGCACTGAAGCTTTCTTT.

This chain connects TRBV12-3 or TRBV12-4 to TRBJ2-7; D tentatively fits TRBD1 or TRBD2 (5 bases each). The V and J ends lost 8 bases and 2 bases respectively, with 19 bases between them. This CDR3 contains 15 residues. The CDR3 DNA reads as TGTGCCAGCTCCCCCGGGGCTTGGACAACCTACGAGCAGTACTTC. It translates to CASSPGAWTTYEQYF.

This clonotype occurred a few times. The chain carries TRBV23-1 and TRBJ2-3; 7 bases align to TRBD1. TRBV23-1 is sorted into the ORF group, with uncertain function. The V segment lost 5 bases and the J segment 0 bases; nucleotides outside the gene matches: 2. This CDR3 spans 14 amino acids. CDR3 in amino acids: CASSGTASTDTQYF. The DNA for the CDR3 is TGCGCCAGCAGTGGGACAGCGAGCACAGATACGCAGTATTTT.

This clonotype occurred many times. The rearrangement uses TRBV12-3 or TRBV12-4 and TRBJ1-5; 7 bases agree with TRBD1. After removal of 6 bases from V and 4 bases from J, the junction contained 9 bases not matched to a gene. There are 15 residues in the CDR3. The DNA of the CDR3 is TGTGCCAGCAGCCTGGGCAGGGGGACTAATCAGCCCCAGCATTTT. As protein: CASSLGRGTNQPQHF.

This clonotype occurred a few times. The chain combines TRBV28 with TRBJ2-5; possible D gene TRBD2, 6 bases. This CDR3 is 13 amino acids long. Germline assignment: CDR1 MDHEN and CDR2 SYDVKM. Trimming left V 10 bases short and J 5 bases short, with 17 bases between. DNA of the CDR3: TGTGCCACCACAATCGGGGGTGGGGAGACCCAGTACTTC. Translated, it gives CATTIGGGETQYF.

This clonotype was recorded a few times. The V gene is TRBV4-2, the J gene TRBJ1-2; 8 bases fit TRBD1. The germline CDR1 and CDR2 sequences are LGHNA and YNFKEQ. With V trimmed by 6 bases and J by 6 bases, 3 bases remained unmatched. The CDR3 has 12 amino acids. The CDR3 is CASRADRDGYTF. Here the CDR3 DNA reads TGTGCCAGCAGAGCGGACAGGGATGGCTACACCTTC.

This clonotype was observed a few times. The chain links TRBV20-1 to TRBJ2-1; tentative D call: TRBD2 (6 bases). CDR1 and CDR2 from the germline V gene are DFQATT and SNEGSKA (reference sequence). The ends were cut back, 3 bases at V and 6 bases at J, with 15 bases in the middle. The CDR3 is made up of 14 amino acids. DNA of the CDR3: TGCAGTGCTAGGAGTCTAGCGTTTTCCAATGAGCAGTTCTTC. Protein: CSARSLAFSNEQFF.

This clonotype was counted only a few times. CDR3 region: CASSSGGREGRVEQYV. The CDR3 bases are TGTGCCAGCAGTTCGGGCGGGCGGGAGGGCCGGGTAGAGCAGTACGTC. The chain employs TRBV28 and TRBJ2-7, with 9 bases fitting TRBD2. This CDR3 spans 16 amino acids. V was pared by 4 bases and J by 7 bases, with 14 bases of the junction left unmatched. CDR1 and CDR2 (germline): MDHEN, SYDVKM.

V gene TRBV20-1 combines with J gene TRBJ2-7; tentatively, D is TRBD1 (6 bases). Per the germline V gene, CDR1 is DFQATT and CDR2 is SNEGSKA (reference sequence). CDR3 length: 10 residues. The V end was cut by 5 bases, the J end by 7 bases, with 9 bases between. This CDR3 reads CSAQDSEQYF. CDR3 in DNA: TGCAGTGCTCAGGACAGTGAGCAGTACTTC.

The chain uses TRBV7-2 and TRBJ1-1; unclear D gene. There are 13 residues in the CDR3. Trimming took 5 bases from V and 2 from J, leaving 9 bases between them. Germline CDR1 and CDR2: SGHTA and FQGNSA. CDR3 sequence: CASSPTSNTEAFF. The CDR3, as DNA: TGTGCCAGCAGCCCGACCTCAAACACTGAAGCTTTCTTT.

This clonotype was counted many times. This chain links TRBV7-2 with TRBJ2-1, with 12 bases matching TRBD2. Trimming cost V 0 bases and J 10 bases; bases outside gene matches: 7. The germline gives CDR1 SGHTA, CDR2 FQGNSA. This CDR3 spans 16 amino acids. CDR3 sequence reads: CASSLAGLAGGREQFF. In nucleotides, the CDR3 is TGTGCCAGCAGCTTAGCAGGGCTAGCGGGAGGGCGAGAGCAGTTCTTC.